Each of the 9 T cell receptor beta chains below was sequenced from the same sample in a study of blood T cell repertoires in COVID-19. Profiling relied on immunoSEQ multiplex PCR, and the TCRdb table lists in-frame clones only, not all of them. The sample has approximately 220,000 clones, around 90% seen once; the top ten hold about 2.6%. Material: PBMCs or T cells enriched from blood (not recorded which). These receptors all stem from a woman aged 30 to 39 who had recovered from COVID-19.

J is TRBJ2-1 and V is TRBV19; D call uncertain. Germline V gene lookup returns CDR1 LNHDA and CDR2 SQIVND (reference sequence). The CDR3 sequence is 11 residues long. Trimming left V 3 bases short and J 10 bases short, with 7 bases between. For the CDR3, the DNA is TGTGCCAGTAGTATTGACGGGGAGCAGTTCTTC. Amino acids: CASSIDGEQFF.

This chain connects TRBV18 to TRBJ1-5, with D perhaps TRBD1 (5 bases). The V end lost 4 bases, the J end lost 6 bases, and 16 bases lay between the germline ends. This CDR3 contains 15 residues. Per germline, CDR1 KGHSH and CDR2 LQKENI. The CDR3 is CASSQGKIKGQPQHF. The CDR3, as DNA: TGTGCCAGCTCACAGGGGAAAATAAAGGGTCAGCCCCAGCATTTT.

This rearrangement joins TRBV6-5 to TRBJ2-7, with 9 nucleotides matching TRBD1. Germline assignment: CDR1 MNHEY and CDR2 SVGAGI. The V segment lost 6 bases and the J segment 5 bases; nucleotides outside the gene matches: 2. The CDR3 is made up of 12 amino acids. The CDR3 spells CASRRTGDEQYF. As DNA, the CDR3 is TGTGCCAGCAGGCGGACAGGGGACGAGCAGTACTTC.

This chain uses TRBV7-2 with TRBJ2-5, with TRBD2 matching 9 bases. Per germline, CDR1 SGHTA and CDR2 FQGNSA. The V and J ends lost 4 bases and 5 bases, in that order; junction bases with no gene match: 14. This CDR3 is 17 amino acids long. Here the CDR3 reads CASSSKLAGNRLETQYF. CDR3 DNA sequence: TGTGCCAGCAGCTCCAAACTAGCGGGTAATCGTTTGGAGACCCAGTACTTC.

This clone appeared once. The genes are TRBV4-1 and TRBJ2-3, with 10 bases lining up with TRBD2. From germline, CDR1 is MGHRA and CDR2 YSYEKL. CDR3 length equals 16 residues. The trim removed 3 bases at V and 0 bases at J, leaving 3 bases unmatched. The CDR3: CASSQLLAGSTDTQYF. The CDR3, as DNA: TGCGCCAGCAGCCAGTTACTAGCGGGGAGCACAGATACGCAGTATTTT.

The chain recombines TRBV9 with TRBJ1-4; perhaps TRBD1 as D (5 bases). Between the trimmed V and J ends, which lost 1 base and 3 bases, there was a span of 10 bases. Germline lookup yields CDR1 SGDLS and CDR2 YYNGEE. This CDR3 spans 15 amino acids. Here the CDR3 DNA reads TGTGCCAGCAGCGTAACGACAGACCCTAATGAAAAACTGTTTTTT. Its protein is CASSVTTDPNEKLFF.

V and J are TRBV27 and TRBJ1-2; tentatively, D is TRBD1 (5 bases). Germline values: CDR1 MNHEY, CDR2 SMNVEV (reference sequence). V was shortened by 7 bases and J by 0 bases, with 15 bases between the two germline ends. The CDR3 contains 15 residues. In DNA form, the CDR3 reads TGTGCCAGCAAACGGGGGTACTCCCCTAACTATGGCTACACCTTC. Amino acid sequence: CASKRGYSPNYGYTF.

This clone was counted between two and nine times. This rearrangement joins TRBV19 to TRBJ1-3, with D hard to call. The CDR3 is made up of 17 amino acids. Germline V CDR1 and CDR2: LNHDA, SQIVND (reference sequence). The V and J ends lost 4 bases and 0 bases respectively, with 16 bases between them. The CDR3 here is CASSTFARPSSGNTIYF. The CDR3 bases are TGTGCCAGTAGTACTTTCGCCAGGCCGAGCTCTGGAAACACCATATATTTT.

The genes are TRBV9 and TRBJ2-7, with 7 bases identical to TRBD2. Trimming at V came to 4 bases and at J to 2 bases, leaving 6 bases not matched to a gene. The CDR3 is 14 residues long. Germline V CDR1 and CDR2: SGDLS, YYNGEE. The CDR3 loop is CASSKSGTAYEQYF. The CDR3 nucleotides read TGTGCCAGCAGCAAGAGCGGGACCGCCTACGAGCAGTACTTC.